These T cell receptor beta chains were read from a single sample in a study of blood T cell repertoires in COVID-19. TCRdb's table, derived via immunoSEQ multiplex PCR, lists solely in-frame clones and lacks some. The sample gives around 300,000 clones, roughly 89% of which show up once; 1.7% is in the top ten. Sequenced: PBMCs or T cells enriched from blood (not recorded which). The source is a woman aged 40 to 49 who had recovered from COVID-19. CDR3s include the opening cysteine and the closing phenylalanine or tryptophan. The D gene is left open where the match is weak. Not every row has a clone size; where given, it reads once, few, many or a size class.

v_gene,d_gene,abundance,j_gene,CDR3aa,CDR3nt
TRBV19,NA,NA,TRBJ2-1,CASEGAAGLSGEQFF,TGTGCCAGCGAAGGGGCGGCAGGCCTTAGTGGAGAGCAGTTCTTC
TRBV18,NA,NA,TRBJ2-2,CASSRTEINTGELFF,TGTGCCAGCTCACGGACAGAAATCAACACCGGGGAGCTGTTTTTT
TRBV2,TRBD1,NA,TRBJ2-4,CASSTDRGGWDIQYF,TGTGCCAGCAGTACGGACAGGGGAGGATGGGACATTCAGTACTTC
TRBV30,NA,few,TRBJ1-5,CAWAMGANQPQHF,TGTGCCTGGGCAATGGGGGCGAATCAGCCCCAGCATTTT
TRBV3-1/TRBV3-2,NA,once,TRBJ2-5,CASSQDLETQYF,TGTGCCAGCAGCCAAGACTTAGAGACCCAGTACTTC
TRBV6-5,NA,few,TRBJ1-1,CASSPSTGNTEAFF,TGTGCCAGCAGTCCTTCGACAGGGAACACTGAAGCTTTCTTT
TRBV19,TRBD1,NA,TRBJ2-3,CASSDRGGSTDTQYF,TGTGCCAGCAGCGACAGGGGTGGATCAACAGATACGCAGTATTTT
TRBV5-1,NA,NA,TRBJ2-3,CASSRQGDTQYF,TGCGCCAGCAGCCGTCAGGGCGATACGCAGTATTTT
TRBV6-5,NA,NA,TRBJ1-3,CASSYSAGAGNTIYF,TGTGCCAGCAGTTACTCGGCGGGGGCTGGAAACACCATATATTTT
TRBV5-1,NA,NA,TRBJ2-1,CASSLGGTAYNEQFF,TGCGCCAGCAGCTTGGGGGGGACTGCCTACAATGAGCAGTTCTTC
TRBV29-1,TRBD1,NA,TRBJ2-5,CSVGTAVQETQYF,TGCAGCGTCGGGACAGCGGTCCAAGAGACCCAGTACTTC
TRBV15,NA,NA,TRBJ2-7,CATSRDPPEQYF,TGTGCCACCAGCAGAGATCCTCCCGAGCAGTACTTC
TRBV6-6,TRBD1,NA,TRBJ1-5,CASGTGGGQPQHF,TGTGCCAGCGGCACAGGGGGCGGTCAGCCCCAGCATTTT
TRBV5-1,TRBD1,NA,TRBJ1-2,CASSSGTGRGNYGYTF,TGCGCCAGCAGCTCGGGGACAGGGAGAGGAAACTATGGCTACACCTTC